This T cell receptor beta chain was retrieved from a study of blood T cell repertoires in COVID-19. Study-level background: Acute and convalescent COVID-19 specimens originated in the United States, Italy and Spain.

The repertoire was sequenced with immunoSEQ multiplex PCR; TCRdb's copy has only in-frame clones and lacks some. The top ten clones hold roughly 4.7% of a sample with some 150,000 clones, over 65% of them seen once. Trimming took 5 bases from V and 8 from J; bases not matched to a gene: 9. This CDR3 spans 14 amino acids. CDR1 LGHNT and CDR2 FRNRAP come from the germline V gene. Specimen: peripheral blood. The chain is built from TRBV12-5 and TRBJ2-1, with 7 bases lining up with TRBD1. This sequence originates from a woman aged 80 or over with active or convalescent COVID-19. The CDR3 region has the DNA TGTGCTAGTGGTGCCACAGGGGTTGGTGATGAGCAGTTCTTC. Its protein product is CASGATGVGDEQFF.